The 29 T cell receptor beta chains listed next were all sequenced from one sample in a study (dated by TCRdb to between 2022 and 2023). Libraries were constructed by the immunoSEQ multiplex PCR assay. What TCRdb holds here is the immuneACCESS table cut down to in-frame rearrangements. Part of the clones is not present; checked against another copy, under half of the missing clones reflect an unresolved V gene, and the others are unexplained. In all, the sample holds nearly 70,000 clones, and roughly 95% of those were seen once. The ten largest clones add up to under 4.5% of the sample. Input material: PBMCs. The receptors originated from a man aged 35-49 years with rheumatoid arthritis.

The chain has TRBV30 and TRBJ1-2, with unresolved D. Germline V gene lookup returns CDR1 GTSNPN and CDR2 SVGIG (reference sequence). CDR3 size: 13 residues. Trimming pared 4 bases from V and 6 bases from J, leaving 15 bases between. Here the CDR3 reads CAWMGRALDGYTF. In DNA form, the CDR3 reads TGTGCCTGGATGGGCCGGGCTTTAGATGGCTACACCTTC.

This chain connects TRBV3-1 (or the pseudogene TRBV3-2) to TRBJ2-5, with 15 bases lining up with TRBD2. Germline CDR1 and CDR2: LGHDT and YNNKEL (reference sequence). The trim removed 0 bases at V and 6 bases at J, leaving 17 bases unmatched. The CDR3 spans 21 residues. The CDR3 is CASSQDLGGGTSGGPLKTQYF. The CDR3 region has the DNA TGTGCCAGCAGCCAAGATTTGGGTGGTGGGACTAGCGGGGGGCCCCTGAAGACCCAGTACTTC.

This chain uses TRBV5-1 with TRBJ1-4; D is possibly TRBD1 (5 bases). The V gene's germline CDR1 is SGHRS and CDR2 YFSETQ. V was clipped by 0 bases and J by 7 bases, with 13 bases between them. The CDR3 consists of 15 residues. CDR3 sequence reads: CASSLEPGRVEKLFF. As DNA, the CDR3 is TGCGCCAGCAGCTTGGAACCGGGGCGGGTTGAAAAACTGTTTTTT.

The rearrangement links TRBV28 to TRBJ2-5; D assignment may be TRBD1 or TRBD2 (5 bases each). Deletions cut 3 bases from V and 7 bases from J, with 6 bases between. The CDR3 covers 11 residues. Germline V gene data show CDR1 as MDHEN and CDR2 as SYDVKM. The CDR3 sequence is CASSLRGTQYF. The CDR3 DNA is TGTGCCAGCAGTTTGAGGGGGACCCAGTACTTC.

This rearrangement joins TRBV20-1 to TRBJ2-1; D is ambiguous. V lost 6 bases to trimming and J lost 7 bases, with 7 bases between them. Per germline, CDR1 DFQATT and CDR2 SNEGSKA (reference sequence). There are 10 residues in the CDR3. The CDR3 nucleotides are TGCAGTGCCCTCTCAAATGAGCAGTTCTTC. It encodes CSALSNEQFF.

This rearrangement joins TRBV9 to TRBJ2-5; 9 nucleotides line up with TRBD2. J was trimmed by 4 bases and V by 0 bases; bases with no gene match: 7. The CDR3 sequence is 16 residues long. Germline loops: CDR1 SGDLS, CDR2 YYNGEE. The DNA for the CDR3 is TGTGCCAGCAGCGTAGGGGATAGCGGGGGTCTAGAGACCCAGTACTTC. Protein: CASSVGDSGGLETQYF.

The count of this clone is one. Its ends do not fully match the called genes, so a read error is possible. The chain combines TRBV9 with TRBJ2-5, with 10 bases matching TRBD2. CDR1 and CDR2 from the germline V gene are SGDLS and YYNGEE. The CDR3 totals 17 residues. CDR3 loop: CASSPSVLAGEQGTQYF. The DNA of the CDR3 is TGTGCCAGCAGCCCCAGTGTCCTAGCGGGGGAGCAAGGGACCCAGTACTTC.

The CDR3 loop is CASSQDSLPSSYEQYF. CDR3 DNA: TGCGCCAGCAGCCAAGATTCCCTCCCTAGCTCCTACGAGCAGTACTTC. V is TRBV4-1 and J is TRBJ2-7; D is unclear. Germline CDR1 reads MGHRA; CDR2 reads YSYEKL. This CDR3 contains 16 residues. Trimming took 0 bases from V and 0 from J, leaving 12 bases between them.

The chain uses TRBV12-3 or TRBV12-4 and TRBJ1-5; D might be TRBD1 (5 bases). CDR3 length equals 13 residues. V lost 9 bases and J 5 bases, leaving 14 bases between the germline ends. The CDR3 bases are TGTGCCAGTAGGACGGGGACCCATCAGCCCCAGCATTTT. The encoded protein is CASRTGTHQPQHF.

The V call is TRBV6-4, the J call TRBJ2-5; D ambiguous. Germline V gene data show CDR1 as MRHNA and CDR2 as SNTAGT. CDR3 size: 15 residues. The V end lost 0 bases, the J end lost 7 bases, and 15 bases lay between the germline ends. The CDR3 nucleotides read TGTGCCAGCAGTGACTCGGACGCTGGCCCTGCGACCCAGTACTTC. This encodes CASSDSDAGPATQYF.

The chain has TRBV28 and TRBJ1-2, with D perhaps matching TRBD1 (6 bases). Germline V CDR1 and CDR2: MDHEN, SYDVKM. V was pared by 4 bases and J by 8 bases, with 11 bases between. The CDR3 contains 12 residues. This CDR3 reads CASSSGARGYTF. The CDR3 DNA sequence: TGTGCCAGCAGTTCGGGGGCCAGGGGCTACACCTTC.

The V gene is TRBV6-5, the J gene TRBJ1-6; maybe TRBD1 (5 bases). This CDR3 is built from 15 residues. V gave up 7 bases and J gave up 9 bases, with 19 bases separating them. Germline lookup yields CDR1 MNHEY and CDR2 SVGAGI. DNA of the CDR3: TGTGCCAGCAAGGGGCCGCAGACATCCAGTTCACCCCTCCACTTT. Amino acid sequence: CASKGPQTSSSPLHF.

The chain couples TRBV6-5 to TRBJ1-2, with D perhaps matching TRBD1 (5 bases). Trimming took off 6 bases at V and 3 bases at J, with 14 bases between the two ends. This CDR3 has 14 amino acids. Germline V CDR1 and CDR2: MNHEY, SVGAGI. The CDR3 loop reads CASSRPGHYYGYTF. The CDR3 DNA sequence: TGTGCCAGCAGCCGGCCGGGGCACTACTATGGCTACACCTTC.

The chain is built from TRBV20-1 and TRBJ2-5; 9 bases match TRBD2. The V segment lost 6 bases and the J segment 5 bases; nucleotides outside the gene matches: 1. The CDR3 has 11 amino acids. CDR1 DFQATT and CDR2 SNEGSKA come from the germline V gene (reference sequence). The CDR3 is CSASGRETQYF. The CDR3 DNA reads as TGCAGTGCCAGCGGGAGGGAGACCCAGTACTTC.

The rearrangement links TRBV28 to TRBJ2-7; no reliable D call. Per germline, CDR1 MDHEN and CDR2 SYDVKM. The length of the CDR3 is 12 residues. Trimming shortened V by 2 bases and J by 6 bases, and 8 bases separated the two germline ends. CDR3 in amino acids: CASSLPGSEQYF. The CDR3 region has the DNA TGTGCCAGCAGTTTACCGGGCTCCGAGCAGTACTTC. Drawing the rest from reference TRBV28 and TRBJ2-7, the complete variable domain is DVKVTQSSRYLVKRTGEKVFLECVQDMDHENMFWYRQDPGLGLRLIYFSYDVKMKEKGDIPEGYSVSREKKERFSLILESASTNQTSMYLCASSLPGSEQYFGPGTRLTVT.

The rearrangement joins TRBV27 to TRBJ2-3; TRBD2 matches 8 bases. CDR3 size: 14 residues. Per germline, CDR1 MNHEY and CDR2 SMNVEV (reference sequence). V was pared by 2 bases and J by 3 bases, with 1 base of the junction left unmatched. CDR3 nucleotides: TGTGCCAGCAGTTTACGGGAGGGTACAGATACGCAGTATTTT. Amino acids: CASSLREGTDTQYF.

CDR3 loop: CASSLIASGYEQYF. As DNA, the CDR3 is TGTGCCAGCAGCTTAATCGCTAGCGGTTACGAGCAGTACTTC. The chain has TRBV7-2 and TRBJ2-7, with 7 bases fitting TRBD2. CDR1 is SGHTA, CDR2 FQGNSA, per germline. The CDR3 spans 14 residues. V was pared by 2 bases and J by 4 bases, with 5 bases of the junction left unmatched.

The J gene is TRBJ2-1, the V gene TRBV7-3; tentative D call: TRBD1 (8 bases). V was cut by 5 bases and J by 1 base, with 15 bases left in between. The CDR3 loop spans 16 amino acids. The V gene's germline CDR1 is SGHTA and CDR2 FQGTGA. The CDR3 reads CASSPYRGGSYNEQFF. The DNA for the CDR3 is TGTGCCAGCAGCCCCTACAGGGGGGGGTCCTACAATGAGCAGTTCTTC. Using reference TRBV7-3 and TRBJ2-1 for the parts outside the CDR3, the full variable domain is GAGVSQTPSNKVTEKGKYVELRCDPISGHTALYWYRQSLGQGPEFLIYFQGTGAADDSGLPNDRFFAVRPEGSVSTLKIQRTERGDSAVYLCASSPYRGGSYNEQFFGPGTRLTVL.

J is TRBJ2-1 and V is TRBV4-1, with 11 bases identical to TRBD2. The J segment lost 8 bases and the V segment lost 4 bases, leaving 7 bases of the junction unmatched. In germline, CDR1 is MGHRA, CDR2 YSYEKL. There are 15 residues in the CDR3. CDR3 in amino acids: CASSPGTSGLDEQFF. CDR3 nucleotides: TGCGCCAGCAGCCCAGGGACTAGCGGCCTTGATGAGCAGTTCTTC.

DNA for the CDR3: TGTGCCAGTAGTCTAACCTTGTGGGATCATTCCTTTACTGGCTACACCTTC. It encodes CASSLTLWDHSFTGYTF. The chain recombines TRBV19 with TRBJ1-2, with D unclear. This CDR3 contains 17 residues. Germline CDR1 and CDR2: LNHDA and SQIVND (reference sequence). The V end lost 5 bases, the J end lost 7 bases, and 26 bases lay between the germline ends.

The CDR3 nucleotides read TGTGCCAGCAGCCCTGTGTCAAGCTATGGCTACACCTTC. Amino acids: CASSPVSSYGYTF. The genes are TRBV28 and TRBJ1-2, with D hard to call. V was pared by 6 bases and J by 4 bases, with 12 bases between. The CDR3 is 13 amino acids. Germline loops: CDR1 MDHEN, CDR2 SYDVKM.

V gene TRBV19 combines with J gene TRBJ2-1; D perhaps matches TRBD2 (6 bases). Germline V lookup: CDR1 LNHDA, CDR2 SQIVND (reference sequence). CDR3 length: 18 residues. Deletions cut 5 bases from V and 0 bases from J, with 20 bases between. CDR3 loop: CASSPRGASASSYNEQFF. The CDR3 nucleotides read TGTGCCAGTAGTCCCCGGGGAGCTAGCGCAAGCTCCTACAATGAGCAGTTCTTC.

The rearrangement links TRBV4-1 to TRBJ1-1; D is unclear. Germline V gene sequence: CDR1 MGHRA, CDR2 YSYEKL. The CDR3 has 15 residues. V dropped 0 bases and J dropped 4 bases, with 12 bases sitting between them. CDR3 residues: CASSQDFGVSTEAFF. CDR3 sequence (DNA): TGCGCCAGCAGCCAAGATTTCGGGGTGAGCACTGAAGCTTTCTTT.

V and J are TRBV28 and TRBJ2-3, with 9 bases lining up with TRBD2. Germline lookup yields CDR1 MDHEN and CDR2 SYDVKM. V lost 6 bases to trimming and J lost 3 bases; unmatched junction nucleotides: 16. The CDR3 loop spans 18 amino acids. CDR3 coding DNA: TGTGCCAGCAGCCCTATTTTGCGGGAGGGCGTCGGGACAGATACGCAGTATTTT. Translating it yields CASSPILREGVGTDTQYF.

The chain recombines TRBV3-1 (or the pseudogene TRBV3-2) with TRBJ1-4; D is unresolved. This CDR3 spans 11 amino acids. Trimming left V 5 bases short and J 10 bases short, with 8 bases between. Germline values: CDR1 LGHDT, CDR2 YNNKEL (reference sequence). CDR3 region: CASSATRKLFF. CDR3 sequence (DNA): TGTGCCAGCAGCGCGACCAGAAAACTGTTTTTT.

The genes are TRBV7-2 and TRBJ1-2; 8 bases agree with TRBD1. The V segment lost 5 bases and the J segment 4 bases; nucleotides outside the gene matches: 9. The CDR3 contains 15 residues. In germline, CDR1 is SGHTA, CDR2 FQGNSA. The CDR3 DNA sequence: TGTGCCAGCAGCCGTCCGGACAGGGTAGCCTATGGCTACACCTTC. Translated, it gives CASSRPDRVAYGYTF.

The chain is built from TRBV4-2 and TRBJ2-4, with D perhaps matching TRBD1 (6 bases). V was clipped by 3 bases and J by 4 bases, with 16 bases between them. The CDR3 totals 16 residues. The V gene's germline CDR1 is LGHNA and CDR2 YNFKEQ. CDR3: CASSQTLRDTKNIQYF. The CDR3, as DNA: TGTGCCAGCAGCCAGACCCTCCGGGACACGAAAAACATTCAGTACTTC.

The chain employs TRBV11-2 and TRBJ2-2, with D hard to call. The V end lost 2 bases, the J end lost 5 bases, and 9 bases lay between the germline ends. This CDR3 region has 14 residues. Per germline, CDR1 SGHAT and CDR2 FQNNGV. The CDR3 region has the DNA TGTGCCAGCAGCTTATTACCGTATACCGGGGAGCTGTTTTTT. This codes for CASSLLPYTGELFF. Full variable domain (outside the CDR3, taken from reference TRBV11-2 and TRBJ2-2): EAGVAQSPRYKIIEKRQSVAFWCNPISGHATLYWYQQILGQGPKLLIQFQNNGVVDDSQLPKDRFSAERLKGVDSTLKIQPAKLEDSAVYLCASSLLPYTGELFFGEGSRLTVL.

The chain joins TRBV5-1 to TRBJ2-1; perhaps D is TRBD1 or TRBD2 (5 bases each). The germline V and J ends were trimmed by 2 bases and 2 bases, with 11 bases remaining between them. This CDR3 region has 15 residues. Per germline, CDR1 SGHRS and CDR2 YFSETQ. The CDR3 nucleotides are TGCGCCAGCAGCTTTGGGACGGAGACCTACAATGAGCAGTTCTTC. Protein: CASSFGTETYNEQFF.